These T cell receptor beta chains were read from a single sample in a study of blood T cell repertoires in COVID-19. The method was immunoSEQ multiplex PCR; TCRdb's version includes in-frame clones alone and lacks a portion of them. The sample shows 100,000 to 150,000 clones, about 74% of them seen only once. The specimen sequenced was peripheral blood. The receptors were sampled from an elderly man with COVID-19, enrolled during active disease. The CDR3 runs from the conserved cysteine through the conserved F or W. A D gene is named only where the DNA matches it firmly. Size is stated for part of the rows, as once, few or many counts, or as a class when the clone is expanded.

CDR3aa: CASSPLRQYEQYF
CDR3nt: TGCGCCAGCAGCCCCCTCAGGCAATACGAGCAGTACTTC
d_gene: -
abundance: -
j_gene: TRBJ2-7
v_gene: TRBV4-1

CDR3aa: CASRLAGEAGELFF
CDR3nt: TGTGCCAGCAGACTAGCGGGAGAGGCCGGGGAGCTGTTTTTT
d_gene: TRBD2
abundance: medium-sized
j_gene: TRBJ2-2
v_gene: TRBV6-5

CDR3aa: CASSPGQGNEKLFF
CDR3nt: TGTGCCAGCAGCCCGGGCCAGGGAAATGAAAAACTGTTTTTT
d_gene: -
abundance: few
j_gene: TRBJ1-4
v_gene: TRBV7-9

CDR3aa: CASSQGQGKSEAFF
CDR3nt: TGCGCCAGCAGTCAAGGGCAGGGTAAGAGTGAAGCTTTCTTT
d_gene: -
abundance: few
j_gene: TRBJ1-1
v_gene: TRBV23-1

CDR3aa: CASSHSGSQETQYF
CDR3nt: TGTGCCAGCAGTCACTCCGGGAGCCAAGAGACCCAGTACTTC
d_gene: -
abundance: -
j_gene: TRBJ2-5
v_gene: TRBV6-6

CDR3aa: CASSPREGTNEKLFF
CDR3nt: TGTGCCAGCAGCCCTCGGGAGGGGACTAATGAAAAACTGTTTTTT
d_gene: -
abundance: -
j_gene: TRBJ1-4
v_gene: TRBV7-9

CDR3aa: CASSQQGEVTEAFF
CDR3nt: TGTGCCAGCAGTCAACAGGGGGAGGTCACTGAAGCTTTCTTT
d_gene: TRBD1
abundance: -
j_gene: TRBJ1-1
v_gene: TRBV28

CDR3aa: CASPGGDREDTEAFF
CDR3nt: TGTGCCAGCCCAGGGGGGGACAGGGAGGACACTGAAGCTTTCTTT
d_gene: TRBD1
abundance: -
j_gene: TRBJ1-1
v_gene: TRBV27

CDR3aa: CASSLTLSDTQYF
CDR3nt: TGTGCCAGCAGCTTAACCCTCTCAGATACGCAGTATTTT
d_gene: -
abundance: -
j_gene: TRBJ2-3
v_gene: TRBV7-3

CDR3aa: CASSQGKFLEIPKMNTEAFF
CDR3nt: TGTGCCAGCAGTCAGGGAAAGTTCCTTGAAATACCCAAAATGAACACTGAAGCTTTCTTT
d_gene: -
abundance: -
j_gene: TRBJ1-1
v_gene: TRBV28

CDR3aa: CASSPLGGAYEKLFF
CDR3nt: TGTGCCAGCAGTCCCTTAGGGGGGGCGTATGAAAAACTGTTTTTT
d_gene: -
abundance: -
j_gene: TRBJ1-4
v_gene: TRBV27

CDR3aa: CASSPSGLAGVAGELFF
CDR3nt: TGTGCCAGCAGCCCCTCGGGACTAGCGGGAGTAGCCGGGGAGCTGTTTTTT
d_gene: TRBD2
abundance: once
j_gene: TRBJ2-2
v_gene: TRBV7-3

CDR3aa: CATSAPSGRALDEQFF
CDR3nt: TGTGCCACCAGTGCCCCTAGCGGGAGGGCCCTGGATGAGCAGTTCTTC
d_gene: TRBD2
abundance: few
j_gene: TRBJ2-1
v_gene: TRBV24-1

CDR3aa: CASSNPGEASGELFF
CDR3nt: TGTGCCAGCAGTAATCCCGGTGAGGCCAGTGGGGAGCTGTTTTTT
d_gene: -
abundance: -
j_gene: TRBJ2-2
v_gene: TRBV25-1

CDR3aa: CASSLERGGYTTGNTIYF
CDR3nt: TGTGCCAGCAGCTTGGAAAGGGGGGGTTACACTACTGGAAACACCATATATTTT
d_gene: -
abundance: -
j_gene: TRBJ1-3
v_gene: TRBV5-5

CDR3aa: CASSPNLAGLTDTQYF
CDR3nt: TGCGCCAGCAGCCCGAACCTAGCGGGCCTCACAGATACGCAGTATTTT
d_gene: TRBD2
abundance: -
j_gene: TRBJ2-3
v_gene: TRBV4-1

CDR3aa: CASSLGLAGTYEQYF
CDR3nt: TGTGCCAGCAGCTTGGGCCTAGCGGGTACCTACGAGCAGTACTTC
d_gene: TRBD2
abundance: -
j_gene: TRBJ2-7
v_gene: TRBV5-5

CDR3aa: CASSLPKGDRVNTEAFF
CDR3nt: TGTGCCAGCAGTCTCCCCAAAGGGGATAGGGTTAACACTGAAGCTTTCTTT
d_gene: -
abundance: -
j_gene: TRBJ1-1
v_gene: TRBV6-2/TRBV6-3

CDR3aa: CASSDRDRGSEKLFF
CDR3nt: TGTGCCAGCAGTGACCGGGACAGGGGGAGTGAAAAACTGTTTTTT
d_gene: TRBD1
abundance: -
j_gene: TRBJ1-4
v_gene: TRBV2

CDR3aa: CASSQERGIQSQPQHF
CDR3nt: TGCGCCAGCAGCCAAGAACGGGGGATTCAATCTCAGCCCCAGCATTTT
d_gene: -
abundance: -
j_gene: TRBJ1-5
v_gene: TRBV4-1

CDR3aa: CASSLRPAAGELFF
CDR3nt: TGTGCCAGCAGCTTGAGGCCAGCGGCCGGGGAGCTGTTTTTT
d_gene: -
abundance: -
j_gene: TRBJ2-2
v_gene: TRBV5-4

CDR3aa: CASSGATGEQPQHF
CDR3nt: TGTGCCAGCAGTGGAGCGACAGGGGAGCAGCCCCAGCATTTT
d_gene: TRBD1
abundance: -
j_gene: TRBJ1-5
v_gene: TRBV6-1

CDR3aa: CASSLGTGRNNYGYTF
CDR3nt: TGCGCCAGCAGCTTGGGGACAGGGCGGAATAACTATGGCTACACCTTC
d_gene: TRBD1
abundance: -
j_gene: TRBJ1-2
v_gene: TRBV5-1

CDR3aa: CASSPSGRARFF
CDR3nt: TGTGCCAGCAGCCCCAGCGGGAGGGCCCGGTTCTTC
d_gene: TRBD2
abundance: -
j_gene: TRBJ2-1
v_gene: TRBV3-1/TRBV3-2

CDR3aa: CASSGLAGVGEQFF
CDR3nt: TGTGCCAGTAGCGGACTAGCGGGAGTAGGCGAGCAGTTCTTC
d_gene: TRBD2
abundance: once
j_gene: TRBJ2-1
v_gene: TRBV19

CDR3aa: CASSQIDGSPYNEQFF
CDR3nt: TGTGCCAGCAGCCAAATAGACGGGAGCCCATACAATGAGCAGTTCTTC
d_gene: -
abundance: -
j_gene: TRBJ2-1
v_gene: TRBV3-1/TRBV3-2

CDR3aa: CASSTSGDSYNEQFF
CDR3nt: TGCGCCAGCAGCACTAGCGGAGACTCCTACAATGAGCAGTTCTTC
d_gene: TRBD2
abundance: -
j_gene: TRBJ2-1
v_gene: TRBV5-1

CDR3aa: CSVWSANQPQHF
CDR3nt: TGCAGCGTTTGGTCAGCGAATCAACCCCAGCATTTT
d_gene: -
abundance: many
j_gene: TRBJ1-5
v_gene: TRBV29-1

CDR3aa: CASSLGSGTEETQYF
CDR3nt: TGCGCCAGCAGCTTGGGTAGCGGGACAGAAGAGACCCAGTACTTC
d_gene: -
abundance: -
j_gene: TRBJ2-5
v_gene: TRBV5-1

CDR3aa: CASSESQTSPLHF
CDR3nt: TGTGCCAGCAGTGAAAGTCAGACATCACCCCTCCACTTT
d_gene: -
abundance: -
j_gene: TRBJ1-6
v_gene: TRBV6-4

CDR3aa: CASSFGTSGRNEQYF
CDR3nt: TGTGCCAGCAGTTTTGGGACTAGCGGGAGGAACGAGCAGTACTTC
d_gene: TRBD2
abundance: -
j_gene: TRBJ2-7
v_gene: TRBV28

CDR3aa: CASSSRYSADTQYF
CDR3nt: TGTGCCAGCAGCTCCCGTTATAGCGCGGATACGCAGTATTTT
d_gene: -
abundance: -
j_gene: TRBJ2-3
v_gene: TRBV7-2

CDR3aa: CASSQAGGQFSGANVLTF
CDR3nt: TGTGCCAGCAGCCAGGCCGGGGGACAGTTCTCTGGGGCCAACGTCCTGACTTTC
d_gene: -
abundance: -
j_gene: TRBJ2-6
v_gene: TRBV11-3

CDR3aa: CASSQDPTSGSIQTQYF
CDR3nt: TGTGCCAGCAGCCAAGATCCGACTAGCGGGAGTATCCAGACCCAGTACTTC
d_gene: TRBD2
abundance: -
j_gene: TRBJ2-5
v_gene: TRBV4-2

CDR3aa: CARHAGVAKNIQYF
CDR3nt: TGTGCCAGGCACGCAGGGGTAGCCAAAAACATTCAGTACTTC
d_gene: -
abundance: -
j_gene: TRBJ2-4
v_gene: TRBV7-3

CDR3aa: CASSLVGTSGRETDTQYF
CDR3nt: TGTGCCAGCAGCTTAGTAGGGACTAGCGGGAGGGAAACAGATACGCAGTATTTT
d_gene: TRBD2
abundance: -
j_gene: TRBJ2-3
v_gene: TRBV11-2

CDR3aa: CAARTENTGELFF
CDR3nt: TGTGCCGCCAGGACAGAGAACACCGGGGAGCTGTTTTTT
d_gene: -
abundance: -
j_gene: TRBJ2-2
v_gene: TRBV28

CDR3aa: CASSLWGLANSYNEQFF
CDR3nt: TGTGCCAGCAGTTTATGGGGACTAGCCAATTCCTACAATGAGCAGTTCTTC
d_gene: TRBD2
abundance: once
j_gene: TRBJ2-1
v_gene: TRBV27

CDR3aa: CASSLTSLLGELFF
CDR3nt: TGCGCCAGCAGCTTGACTAGCTTACTCGGGGAGCTGTTTTTT
d_gene: -
abundance: -
j_gene: TRBJ2-2
v_gene: TRBV5-1

CDR3aa: CASSLEGQYWGYTF
CDR3nt: TGTGCCAGCAGCTTGGAGGGACAGTACTGGGGCTACACCTTC
d_gene: TRBD1
abundance: -
j_gene: TRBJ1-2
v_gene: TRBV5-6

CDR3aa: CASSFGGLTFDEQFF
CDR3nt: TGTGCCAGCAGCTTTGGTGGGTTGACATTCGATGAGCAGTTCTTC
d_gene: -
abundance: -
j_gene: TRBJ2-1
v_gene: TRBV7-6

CDR3aa: CASSVGAGVKETQYF
CDR3nt: TGTGCCAGCAGCGTAGGGGCAGGGGTTAAAGAGACCCAGTACTTC
d_gene: -
abundance: -
j_gene: TRBJ2-5
v_gene: TRBV9

CDR3aa: CASARDNFLDSGNTIYF
CDR3nt: TGTGCCAGCGCCCGGGACAACTTCTTAGACTCTGGAAACACCATATATTTT
d_gene: -
abundance: few
j_gene: TRBJ1-3
v_gene: TRBV9

CDR3aa: CATSRDYTGGNEKLFF
CDR3nt: TGTGCCACCAGCAGAGATTACACAGGGGGGAATGAAAAACTGTTTTTT
d_gene: TRBD1
abundance: once
j_gene: TRBJ1-4
v_gene: TRBV15